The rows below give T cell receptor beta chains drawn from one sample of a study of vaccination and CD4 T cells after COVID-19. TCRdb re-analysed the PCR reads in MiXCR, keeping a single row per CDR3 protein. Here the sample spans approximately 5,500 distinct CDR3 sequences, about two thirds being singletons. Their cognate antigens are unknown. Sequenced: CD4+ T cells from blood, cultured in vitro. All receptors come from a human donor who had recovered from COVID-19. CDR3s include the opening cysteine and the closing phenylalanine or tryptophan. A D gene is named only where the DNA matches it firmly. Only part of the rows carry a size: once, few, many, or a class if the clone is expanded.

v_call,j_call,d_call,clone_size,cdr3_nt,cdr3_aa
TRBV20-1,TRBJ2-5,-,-,TGCAGTGACATCTTCGGTGAGACCCAGTACTTC,CSDIFGETQYF
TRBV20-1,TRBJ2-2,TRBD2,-,TGCAGTGCTGGACTTAGCGGGGCTGGCGGGGAGCTGTTTTTT,CSAGLSGAGGELFF
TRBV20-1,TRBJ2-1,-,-,TGCAGTGCTAGAACCGAGCGGGTCTCCTACAATGAGCAGTTCTTC,CSARTERVSYNEQFF
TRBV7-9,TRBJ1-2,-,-,TGTGCCAGCAGCTTAGACACCCGGGACATCTTATTTGGCTACACCTTC,CASSLDTRDILFGYTF
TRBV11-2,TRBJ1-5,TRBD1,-,TGTGCCAGCAGCTTAGGGCGGGGACAGGGCCGTCAGCCCCAGCATTTT,CASSLGRGQGRQPQHF
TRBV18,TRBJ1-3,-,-,TGTGCCAGCTCTTCGACATCCCGGCACACCATATATTTT,CASSSTSRHTIYF
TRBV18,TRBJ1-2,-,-,TGTGCCAGCTCTAAAGAGTGGGGTGACTATGGCTACACCTTC,CASSKEWGDYGYTF
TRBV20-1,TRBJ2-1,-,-,TGCAGTGCCACAGATTACAGGGCAGGCAATGAGCAGTTCTTC,CSATDYRAGNEQFF
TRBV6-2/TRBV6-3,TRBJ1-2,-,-,TGTGCCAGCAGTTACAGCCGGGCGAGTGGCTACACCTTC,CASSYSRASGYTF
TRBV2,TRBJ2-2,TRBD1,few,TGCGAGTCCGGGACAGGGACCGGGGAGCTGTTTTTT,CESGTGTGELFF
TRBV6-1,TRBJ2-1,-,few,TGTGCCAGCAGTGAAGCTCTGGGGAATGAGCAGTTCTTC,CASSEALGNEQFF